These 5 T cell receptor beta chains originate from one sample sequenced in a study of cytomegalovirus exposure and HLA in healthy donors. Repertoires were generated with immunoSEQ multiplex PCR, while TCRdb's copy carries only in-frame clones and drops some. The profile shows almost 65,000 clones, around nine tenths of them singletons. Material for sequencing was PBMCs. Source of these receptors: a woman aged 18-29 years in good health and CMV-seronegative.

J is TRBJ2-5 and V is TRBV28; 9 nucleotides align to TRBD2. CDR1 is MDHEN and CDR2 is SYDVKM in the germline V gene. V shed 6 bases and J 5 bases; nucleotides not matched to a gene: 7. This CDR3 is built from 14 residues. The CDR3 nucleotides are TGTGCCAGCAGGACTAGCGGCAGGGAGGAGACCCAGTACTTC. Residues: CASRTSGREETQYF. Complete variable domain (other parts from reference TRBV28 and TRBJ2-5): DVKVTQSSRYLVKRTGEKVFLECVQDMDHENMFWYRQDPGLGLRLIYFSYDVKMKEKGDIPEGYSVSREKKERFSLILESASTNQTSMYLCASRTSGREETQYFGPGTRLLVL.

V usage is TRBV27 and J usage is TRBJ1-4; D not resolved. This CDR3 contains 13 residues. V dropped 8 bases and J dropped 6 bases, with 13 bases sitting between them. CDR1 is MNHEY and CDR2 is SMNVEV in the germline V gene (reference sequence). The CDR3 here is CASRGVGHEKLFF. The CDR3 DNA sequence: TGTGCCAGCCGCGGGGTAGGTCATGAAAAACTGTTTTTT.

A note on this clone: Its ends do not fully match the called genes, so a read error is possible. Other nucleotide sequences from this sample produce the same CDR3. The chain uses TRBV5-6 and TRBJ1-4; no clear D. The germline gives CDR1 SGHDT, CDR2 YYEEEE. CDR3 length: 15 residues. Here the CDR3 DNA reads TGTGCCAGCAGTTTGGTTGGGGAGTATGGAGAAAAACTGTTTTTT. As protein: CASSLVGEYGEKLFF.

This rearrangement joins TRBV27 to TRBJ2-1; weak D call: TRBD2 (5 bases). The germline CDR1 and CDR2 sequences are MNHEY and SMNVEV (reference sequence). V was cut by 5 bases and J by 0 bases, with 23 bases left in between. The CDR3 is 19 residues long. CDR3 nucleotide sequence: TGTGCCAGCAGTGAGGCGAGGGCTTTAGTGCTGAGCTCCTACAATGAGCAGTTCTTC. This sequence encodes CASSEARALVLSSYNEQFF.

This chain links TRBV4-3 with TRBJ2-7, with 8 positions matching TRBD1. Germline V lookup: CDR1 LGHNA, CDR2 YSLEER. V trimming: 1 base; J trimming: 3 bases; junction bases outside the gene matches: 5. This CDR3 has 15 amino acids. This CDR3 reads CASSQVGQGRYEQYF. The DNA of the CDR3 is TGCGCCAGCAGCCAAGTTGGACAGGGCCGCTACGAGCAGTACTTC.